The sequence of this T cell receptor beta chain was determined in a study of T-cell memory formation after mild COVID-19 (dated by TCRdb to the early 2020s). Looking at the study overall: TCR sequence clusters from the two donors were found to be largely donor specific. Longitudinal TCRalpha and TCRbeta repertoire sequencing tracked T-cell clones expanding and contracting after mild COVID-19 in two donors. Two young, previously healthy adult volunteers, one female and one male, were included in the cohort.

The CDR3 contains 16 residues, cysteine and phenylalanine counted. Just the 48-base CDR3 DNA is kept, in frame starting at base 1. The junction carries 16 bases between V and J, which are trimmed by 3 bases and 7 bases respectively. CDR1 SGHTA and CDR2 FQGNSA are derived from the germline V gene. Ficoll-Paque density gradient centrifugation was the method used to isolate PBMCs. Concerning this clonotype: This clone's antigen is unknown. Given a much more abundant clone one base away, this may be a read error.

On the study overall, not on this receptor specifically: Whether the second-wave clones peaking on day 37 were SARS-CoV-2 specific was not confirmed. Contracting CD4+ clones were located mainly in the CM and EM memory subsets, whereas CD8+ clones were found to be enriched in EMRA. Some responding clones were detected in pre-infection memory, suggesting pre-existing cross-reactive memory T cells joined the SARS-CoV-2 response. Only two mild cases were covered in the study, and larger cohorts including severe cases with pre-infection samples were considered necessary. From day 15 to 85, contracting clones showed balanced CD4/CD8 phenotypes, whereas a second wave of clones that expanded from day 15 to 37 leaned towards CD4+.

Sequencing instrument: Illumina NovaSeq 6000. cDNA libraries for TCRalpha and TCRbeta were prepared by 5'RACE using constant-segment primers, with sample barcodes and unique molecular identifiers added. Trizol reagent was used to extract RNA from every sample. The libraries were amplified in two PCR steps, and the second step added a second sample barcode and Illumina TruSeq adapters. The libraries were sequenced on an Illumina NovaSeq using 2 x 150 bp paired-end reads. In the paper's pipeline: The reads were demultiplexed and collapsed into UMI-guided consensus sequences using migec v1.2.7. Using mixcr v2.1.11, UMI consensuses were aligned to TRA and TRB V and J templates and then assembled into clonotypes. Expanded or contracted clonotypes were those called significant by both edgeR and NoisET, with noise models trained on biological replicates. edgeR calls used a false discovery rate-adjusted p below 0.01 and a log2 fold-change threshold of 1. As an exploratory analysis of dynamics, PCA with hierarchical clustering was applied to max-normalized trajectories of the 1000 most abundant clonotypes. Separately sequenced CD4+ and CD8+ repertoires were used to assign a CD4 or CD8 phenotype to each responding clone. Using fastp at Q25 and MiXCR, TCRdb reprocessed the public reads and kept productive beta chains. Identical CDR3 proteins give one entry, which carries the most common genes and DNA. What appears here as the V and J calls and clone size reflects TCRdb's work, not the paper's. The sample has 60,000 to 65,000 distinct CDR3 sequences on record, about a tenth of them singletons. The top ten clonotypes cover around 1.1% of the sample.

The rearrangement joined TRBV7-2 to TRBJ1-6, with the D gene too uncertain to name. The receptor comes from a man aged 18 to 30 who had mild COVID-19 (a few samples of this study predate the infection). The sample titles of this study are shuffled in the database, so cell type and time point are left out; the donor was told from shared clones. Sequenced sample: PBMCs or a T cell subset sorted from them (not recorded which). This receptor has the CDR3 CASSLTGHRINSPLHF. DNA sequence: TGTGCCAGCAGCTTGACCGGCCACCGAATCAATTCACCCCTCCACTTT.